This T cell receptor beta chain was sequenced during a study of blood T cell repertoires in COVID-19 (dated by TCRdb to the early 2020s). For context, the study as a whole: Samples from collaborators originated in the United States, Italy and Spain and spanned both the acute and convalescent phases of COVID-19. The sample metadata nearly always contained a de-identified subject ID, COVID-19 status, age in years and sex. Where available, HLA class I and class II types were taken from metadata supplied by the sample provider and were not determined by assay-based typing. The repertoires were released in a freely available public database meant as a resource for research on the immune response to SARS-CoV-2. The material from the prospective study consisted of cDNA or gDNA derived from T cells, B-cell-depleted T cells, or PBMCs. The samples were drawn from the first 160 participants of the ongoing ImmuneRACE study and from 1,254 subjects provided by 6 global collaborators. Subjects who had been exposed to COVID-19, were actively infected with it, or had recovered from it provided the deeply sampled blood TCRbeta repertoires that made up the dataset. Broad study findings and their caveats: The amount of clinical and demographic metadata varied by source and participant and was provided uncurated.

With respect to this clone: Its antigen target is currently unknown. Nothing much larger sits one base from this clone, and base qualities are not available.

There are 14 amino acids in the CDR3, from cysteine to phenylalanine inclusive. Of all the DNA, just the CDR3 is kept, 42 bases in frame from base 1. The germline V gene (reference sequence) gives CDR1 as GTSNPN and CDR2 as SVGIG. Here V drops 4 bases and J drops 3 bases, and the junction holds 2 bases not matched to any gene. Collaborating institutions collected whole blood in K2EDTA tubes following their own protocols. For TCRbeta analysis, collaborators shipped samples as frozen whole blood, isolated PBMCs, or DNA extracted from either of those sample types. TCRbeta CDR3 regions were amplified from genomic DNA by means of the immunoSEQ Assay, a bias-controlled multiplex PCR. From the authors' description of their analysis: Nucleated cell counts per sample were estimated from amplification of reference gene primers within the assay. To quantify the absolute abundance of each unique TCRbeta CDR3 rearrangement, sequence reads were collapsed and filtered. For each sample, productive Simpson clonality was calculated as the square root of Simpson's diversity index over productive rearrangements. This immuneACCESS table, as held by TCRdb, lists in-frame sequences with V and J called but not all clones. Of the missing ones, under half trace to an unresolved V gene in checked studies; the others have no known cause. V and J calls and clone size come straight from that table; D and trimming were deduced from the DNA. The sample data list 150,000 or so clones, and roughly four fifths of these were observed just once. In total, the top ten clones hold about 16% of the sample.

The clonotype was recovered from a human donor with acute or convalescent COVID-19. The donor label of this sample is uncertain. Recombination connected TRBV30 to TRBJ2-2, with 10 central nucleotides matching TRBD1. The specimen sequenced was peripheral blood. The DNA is TGTGCCTGGACTGGGACAGGGGACACCGGGGAGCTGTTTTTT. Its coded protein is CAWTGTGDTGELFF.